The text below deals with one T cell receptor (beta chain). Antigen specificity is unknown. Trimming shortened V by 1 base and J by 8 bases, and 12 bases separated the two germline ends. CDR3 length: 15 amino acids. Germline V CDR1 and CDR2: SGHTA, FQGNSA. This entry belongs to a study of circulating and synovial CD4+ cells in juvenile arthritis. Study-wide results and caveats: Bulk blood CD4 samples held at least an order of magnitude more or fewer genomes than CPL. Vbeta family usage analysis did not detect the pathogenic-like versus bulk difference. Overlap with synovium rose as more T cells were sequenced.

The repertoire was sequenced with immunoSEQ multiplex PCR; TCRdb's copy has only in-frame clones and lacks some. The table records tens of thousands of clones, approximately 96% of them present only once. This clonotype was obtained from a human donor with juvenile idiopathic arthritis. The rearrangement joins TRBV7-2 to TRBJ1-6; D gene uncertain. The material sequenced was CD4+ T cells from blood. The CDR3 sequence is CASSLGGIRHSPLHF. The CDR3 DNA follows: TGTGCCAGCAGCTTAGGAGGGATTAGGCATTCACCCCTCCACTTT.